The 30 T cell receptor beta chains reported below all come from one sample, sequenced in a study of T cells after posttransplantation cyclophosphamide. Only in-frame clones appear in the TCRdb table, and some are missing; sequencing was by immunoSEQ multiplex PCR. Of roughly 12,000 clones in the sample, approximately 96% were seen once. Specimen: naive CD8+ T cells sorted from PBMCs. The source is a man between 25 and 39 years old in good health and a related stem cell transplant donor.

The chain carries TRBV4-3 and TRBJ1-2, with 11 positions matching TRBD1. CDR1 and CDR2 from the germline V gene are LGHNA and YSLEER. This CDR3 region has 16 residues. Unmatched junction bases numbered 8, after V lost 0 bases and J lost 8 bases. Here the CDR3 DNA reads TGCGCCAGCAGCCAAGACCGGACAGGGGGCGGTCGGGGCTACACCTTC. Protein sequence: CASSQDRTGGGRGYTF.

The chain employs TRBV15 and TRBJ2-2; D might be TRBD2 (5 bases). Trimming cost V 0 bases and J 7 bases, with 15 bases left between them. The CDR3 sequence is 16 residues long. CDR1 LNHNV and CDR2 YYDKDF come from the germline V gene (reference sequence). As DNA, the CDR3 is TGTGCCACCAGCAGAGATTTGGAGGTCGGCTTCGGGGAGCTGTTTTTT. Translating it yields CATSRDLEVGFGELFF.

This clone has a single count. The chain combines TRBV5-1 with TRBJ2-1; D gene ambiguous. Germline loops: CDR1 SGHRS, CDR2 YFSETQ. Trimming pared 0 bases from V and 8 bases from J, leaving 12 bases between. The CDR3 has 14 amino acids. CDR3 region: CASSLEAGWDEQFF. Here the CDR3 DNA reads TGCGCCAGCAGCTTGGAGGCAGGATGGGATGAGCAGTTCTTC.

This chain links TRBV6-5 with TRBJ1-2; 7 bases are shared with TRBD1. V trimming: 0 bases; J trimming: 8 bases; junction bases outside the gene matches: 6. There are 14 residues in the CDR3. From germline, CDR1 is MNHEY and CDR2 SVGAGI. The chain's CDR3 is CASSYSSRGKGYTF. The CDR3 region has the DNA TGTGCCAGCAGTTACTCGTCCAGGGGGAAAGGCTACACCTTC.

The chain has TRBV11-2 and TRBJ2-2; 9 nucleotides line up with TRBD1. Losses at the gene ends were 5 bases for V and 4 bases for J; bases not matched to a gene: 5. Germline V CDR1 and CDR2: SGHAT, FQNNGV. This CDR3 contains 15 residues. CDR3 in DNA: TGTGCCAGCAGCCCCGACAGGGGGGGCACCGGGGAGCTGTTTTTT. Amino acids: CASSPDRGGTGELFF.

This sequence joins TRBV11-2 and TRBJ2-1, with 11 bases that match TRBD2. Per the germline V gene, CDR1 is SGHAT and CDR2 is FQNNGV. The V gene end was trimmed by 0 bases and the J gene end by 4 bases; junction bases not matched to a gene: 8. The CDR3 sequence is 18 residues long. As DNA, the CDR3 is TGTGCCAGCAGCTTAGATCGGCGACTAGCGGGGAGGTACAATGAGCAGTTCTTC. This encodes CASSLDRRLAGRYNEQFF.

The genes are TRBV29-1 and TRBJ2-1; D gene uncertain. Germline values: CDR1 SQVTM, CDR2 ANQGSEA. V was shortened by 2 bases and J by 1 base, with 9 bases between the two germline ends. This CDR3 is 14 amino acids long. In DNA form, the CDR3 reads TGCAGCGTTGAAACGGGTCGTTCCTACAATGAGCAGTTCTTC. Protein: CSVETGRSYNEQFF.

The V gene is TRBV18, the J gene TRBJ2-3; no firm D call. The CDR3 runs 15 residues. Trimming took off 2 bases at V and 9 bases at J, with 18 bases between the two ends. Germline assignment: CDR1 KGHSH and CDR2 LQKENI. The CDR3 nucleotides read TGTGCCAGCTCACCAGGCCGGAGTGATTTTAAGACGCAGTATTTT. Its translation: CASSPGRSDFKTQYF.

The chain employs TRBV4-3 and TRBJ2-3; TRBD2 matches 10 bases. Germline trimming cut 0 bases from V and 3 bases from J; bases unmatched to any gene: 9. The V gene's germline CDR1 is LGHNA and CDR2 YSLEER. The CDR3 has 18 residues. The CDR3 loop is CASSQERIAGGNTDTQYF. For the CDR3, the DNA is TGCGCCAGCAGCCAAGAAAGAATAGCGGGGGGTAATACAGATACGCAGTATTTT.

The chain has TRBV7-9 and TRBJ2-6, with 7 nucleotides matching TRBD1. The CDR3 is 16 residues long. Germline V lookup: CDR1 SEHNR, CDR2 FQNEAQ (reference sequence). The ends lost 6 bases at V and 0 bases at J; junction bases unmatched: 5. CDR3 in DNA: TGTGCCAGCAGACAGGGGAGCAGCTCTGGGGCCAACGTCCTGACTTTC. Translating it yields CASRQGSSSGANVLTF.

The rearrangement joins TRBV5-8 to TRBJ1-1, with D maybe TRBD1 (6 bases). This CDR3 comprises 13 residues. In germline, CDR1 is SGHTS, CDR2 YDEGEE. Trimming pared 5 bases from V and 6 bases from J, leaving 14 bases between. CDR3 DNA sequence: TGTGCCAGCAGTTTCGGGGGGCTCGCTGAAGCTTTCTTT. Its translation: CASSFGGLAEAFF. Complete variable domain (other parts from reference TRBV5-8 and TRBJ1-1): EAGVTQSPTHLIKTRGQQATLRCSPISGHTSVYWYQQALGLGLQFLLWYDEGEERNRGNFPPRFSGRQFPNYSSELNVNALELEDSALYLCASSFGGLAEAFFGQGTRLTVV.

This clone showed up just once. The V gene is TRBV5-5, the J gene TRBJ2-5; 8 nucleotides align to TRBD2. The CDR3 covers 16 residues. V was clipped by 3 bases and J by 3 bases; unmatched bases: 10. CDR1 is SGHKS and CDR2 is YYEKEE in the germline V gene (reference sequence). The DNA of the CDR3 is TGTGCCAGCAGCTCCTGGGGTAGCGGGGTGGAAGAGACCCAGTACTTC. This codes for CASSSWGSGVEETQYF. Full variable domain (remainder filled in from reference TRBV5-5 and TRBJ2-5): DAGVTQSPTHLIKTRGQQVTLRCSPISGHKSVSWYQQVLGQGPQFIFQYYEKEERGRGNFPDRFSARQFPNYSSELNVNALLLGDSALYLCASSSWGSGVEETQYFGPGTRLLVL.

The chain joins TRBV6-1 to TRBJ1-1; 9 nucleotides align to TRBD1. Germline CDR1 reads MNHNS; CDR2 reads SASEGT. There are 16 residues in the CDR3. Losses at the gene ends were 4 bases for V and 3 bases for J; bases not matched to a gene: 9. In DNA, the CDR3 is TGTGCCAGCAGTGCCTCGACAGGGGGTGGTCACACTGAAGCTTTCTTT. The encoded protein is CASSASTGGGHTEAFF.

This chain uses TRBV19 with TRBJ2-1, with 9 positions matching TRBD2. With V trimmed by 1 base and J by 10 bases, 8 bases remained unmatched. The CDR3 loop spans 15 amino acids. The germline V gene has CDR1 LNHDA and CDR2 SQIVND (reference sequence). This chain's CDR3 is CASSIVEGLAWEQFF. For the CDR3, the DNA is TGTGCCAGTAGTATAGTAGAGGGACTAGCTTGGGAGCAGTTCTTC. The whole variable domain, remainder taken from reference TRBV19 and TRBJ2-1, is DGGITQSPKYLFRKEGQNVTLSCEQNLNHDAMYWYRQDPGQGLRLIYYSQIVNDFQKGDIAEGYSVSREKKESFPLTVTSAQKNPTAFYLCASSIVEGLAWEQFFGPGTRLTVL.

V is TRBV27 and J is TRBJ2-3; D uncertain. CDR1 MNHEY and CDR2 SMNVEV come from the germline V gene (reference sequence). The CDR3 is 13 amino acids. V lost 2 bases and J lost 4, with 7 bases in between. CDR3 protein: CASSLIIADTQYF. As DNA, the CDR3 is TGTGCCAGCAGTTTAATTATAGCAGATACGCAGTATTTT.

V gene TRBV2 combines with J gene TRBJ2-1; 12 bases align to TRBD2. There are 16 residues in the CDR3. CDR1 SNHLY and CDR2 FYNNEI come from the germline V gene. Trimming took 6 bases from V and 5 from J; bases not matched to a gene: 8. CDR3 region: CASRETGLAGHNEQFF. Here the CDR3 DNA reads TGTGCCAGCAGGGAGACGGGACTAGCGGGTCACAATGAGCAGTTCTTC.

The J gene is TRBJ1-2, the V gene TRBV5-1; 9 positions agree with TRBD1. Trimming at V came to 4 bases and at J to 4 bases, leaving 5 bases not matched to a gene. CDR1 is SGHRS and CDR2 is YFSETQ in the germline V gene. The CDR3 length is 14 residues. CDR3 loop: CASSPGTGSYGYTF. The DNA for the CDR3 is TGCGCCAGCAGCCCTGGGACAGGGAGCTATGGCTACACCTTC.

This chain joins TRBV13 and TRBJ2-7; perhaps TRBD1 as D (7 bases). V was shortened by 6 bases and J by 2 bases, with 11 bases between the two germline ends. The CDR3 sequence is 13 residues long. Germline CDR1 PRHDT, CDR2 FYEKMQ (reference sequence). CDR3 DNA sequence: TGTGCCAGCAGGCCAGGGGGGACCTACGAGCAGTACTTC. Its translation is CASRPGGTYEQYF. Combining the CDR3 with reference TRBV13 and TRBJ2-7 gives the whole variable domain AAGVIQSPRHLIKEKRETATLKCYPIPRHDTVYWYQQGPGQDPQFLISFYEKMQSDKGSIPDRFSAQQFSDYHSELNMSSLELGDSALYFCASRPGGTYEQYFGPGTRLTVT.

The gene calls are TRBV6-6 and TRBJ2-7; tentatively, D is TRBD1 (6 bases). CDR1 and CDR2 (germline): MNHNY, SVGAGI (reference sequence). The CDR3 spans 14 residues. Trimming removed 7 bases from V and 0 bases from J, with 13 bases in between. CDR3 in DNA: TGTGCCAGCATTCCCGGGACACACTCCTACGAGCAGTACTTC. Translating gives CASIPGTHSYEQYF.

The chain links TRBV13 to TRBJ2-7; TRBD1 might be the D (6 bases). This CDR3 contains 14 residues. Between the trimmed V and J ends, which lost 5 bases and 4 bases, there was a span of 15 bases. The germline CDR1 and CDR2 sequences are PRHDT and FYEKMQ (reference sequence). The CDR3 loop reads CASSTGTLRYEQYF. Written as DNA, the CDR3 is TGTGCCAGCAGCACAGGGACACTGAGGTACGAGCAGTACTTC.

This clone was seen just once. This rearrangement joins TRBV4-1 to TRBJ1-3; D is possibly TRBD1 (5 bases). The CDR3 sequence is 13 residues long. Trimming pared 1 base from V and 4 bases from J, leaving 5 bases between. In germline, CDR1 is MGHRA, CDR2 YSYEKL. Here the CDR3 DNA reads TGCGCCAGCAGCCAAGGGACAGGAAACACCATATATTTT. This sequence encodes CASSQGTGNTIYF.

The V gene is TRBV27, the J gene TRBJ2-3, with 10 bases identical to TRBD2. Trimming at V came to 6 bases and at J to 4 bases, leaving 4 bases not matched to a gene. Germline V gives CDR1 MNHEY, CDR2 SMNVEV (reference sequence). The CDR3 runs 14 residues. CDR3 in DNA: TGTGCCAGCAGAGGTGGACTAGCGGCAGATACGCAGTATTTT. Amino acid sequence: CASRGGLAADTQYF.

The chain recombines TRBV13 with TRBJ1-1; D may be TRBD1 (6 bases). The CDR3 is 14 residues long. Trimming removed 4 bases from V and 3 bases from J, with 12 bases in between. CDR1 PRHDT and CDR2 FYEKMQ come from the germline V gene (reference sequence). CDR3 nucleotide sequence: TGTGCCAGCAGCTCCACCAAGGGGGACACTGAAGCTTTCTTT. It is translated as CASSSTKGDTEAFF.

CDR3 residues: CASSVDRVNTEAFF. In nucleotides, the CDR3 is TGTGCCAGCAGCGTCGACAGAGTGAACACTGAAGCTTTCTTT. This chain connects TRBV9 to TRBJ1-1, with a weak D call TRBD1 (5 bases). V was trimmed by 2 bases and J by 0 bases, leaving 8 bases between them. Looked up from germline, CDR1 is SGDLS and CDR2 is YYNGEE. The CDR3 covers 14 residues. The whole variable domain, filled in from reference TRBV9 and TRBJ1-1, reads DSGVTQTPKHLITATGQRVTLRCSPRSGDLSVYWYQQSLDQGLQFLIQYYNGEERAKGNILERFSAQQFPDLHSELNLSSLELGDSALYFCASSVDRVNTEAFFGQGTRLTVV.

This rearrangement joins TRBV7-2 to TRBJ1-4; 8 bases align to TRBD1. Trimming took 5 bases from V and 3 from J; bases not matched to a gene: 11. Germline lookup yields CDR1 SGHTA and CDR2 FQGNSA. This CDR3 spans 17 amino acids. The CDR3 loop reads CASSPWQGAMANEKLFF. The DNA of the CDR3 is TGTGCCAGCAGCCCCTGGCAGGGGGCGATGGCTAATGAAAAACTGTTTTTT.

The chain uses TRBV9 and TRBJ2-7; D perhaps matches TRBD1 (6 bases). This CDR3 spans 14 amino acids. Germline V lookup: CDR1 SGDLS, CDR2 YYNGEE. Between the trimmed V and J ends, which lost 3 bases and 4 bases, there was a span of 14 bases. The CDR3, as DNA: TGTGCCAGCAGCGGCGCGCAGGGGAATTACGAGCAGTACTTC. As protein: CASSGAQGNYEQYF. Full variable domain (rest looked up from reference TRBV9 and TRBJ2-7): DSGVTQTPKHLITATGQRVTLRCSPRSGDLSVYWYQQSLDQGLQFLIQYYNGEERAKGNILERFSAQQFPDLHSELNLSSLELGDSALYFCASSGAQGNYEQYFGPGTRLTVT.

The chain carries TRBV7-3 and TRBJ2-1; TRBD2 agrees at 10 bases. CDR3 size: 15 residues. The germline CDR1 and CDR2 sequences are SGHTA and FQGTGA. V was clipped by 3 bases and J by 5 bases; unmatched bases: 4. CDR3 sequence reads: CASSFLAGADNEQFF. Here the CDR3 DNA reads TGTGCCAGCAGCTTCCTAGCGGGGGCAGACAATGAGCAGTTCTTC.

The genes are TRBV4-3 and TRBJ2-7, with D hard to call. CDR1 and CDR2 from the germline V gene are LGHNA and YSLEER. Trimming left V 0 bases short and J 0 bases short, with 6 bases between. The CDR3 is made up of 14 amino acids. CDR3 amino acids: CASSQDFSSYEQYF. CDR3 coding DNA: TGCGCCAGCAGCCAAGATTTCAGCTCCTACGAGCAGTACTTC.

The chain links TRBV6-1 to TRBJ2-5, with a possible D match to TRBD2 (6 bases). The J call is uncertain, as TRBJ2-7 better fits the DNA end. The CDR3 consists of 15 residues. CDR1 is MNHNS and CDR2 is SASEGT in the germline V gene. CDR3 sequence reads: CASRAIWDLPYEQYF. DNA for the CDR3: TGTGCCAGCAGAGCCATCTGGGACTTACCCTACGAGCAGTACTTC.

The chain uses TRBV6-5 and TRBJ2-7, with D perhaps matching TRBD2 (5 bases). CDR1 is MNHEY and CDR2 is SVGAGI in the germline V gene. The CDR3 covers 16 residues. Deletions cut 2 bases from V and 3 bases from J, with 17 bases between. CDR3 protein: CASSYPSEAEDYEQYF. The CDR3, as DNA: TGTGCCAGCAGTTACCCTTCTGAAGCGGAAGACTACGAGCAGTACTTC.